The entry that follows covers one TCR beta chain sequence. Antigen specificity is unknown. The sample originates from a study of a mutant IDH1 vaccine in newly diagnosed glioma. General study results and limits: Apparently unrelated to pseudoprogression were changes in the top peripheral T cell clonotypes. Induction of immune responses by the vaccine occurred in 85% to 95% of patients.

Deletions cut 3 bases from V and 5 bases from J, with 14 bases between. The CDR3 loop spans 14 amino acids. Germline CDR1 is MDHEN and CDR2 is SYDVKM. As for time point: baseline, week 1 (first vaccination visit). Treatment noted: pre-vaccination baseline after standard-of-care therapy. Every donor had a new WHO grade 3 or 4 astrocytoma that was IDH1-mutant, with loss of nuclear ATRX. Repertoires were generated with immunoSEQ multiplex PCR, while TCRdb's copy carries only in-frame clones and drops some. The sample has 85,000 to 100,000 clones, around 77% seen once; the top ten hold 7.5%. The TCR comes from a middle-aged man with glioma. The sequencing here drew on PBMCs, taken from a glioma patient treated with radiotherapy, temozolomide or both. The chain employs TRBV28 and TRBJ2-7, with D maybe TRBD1 (6 bases). The CDR3 DNA reads as TGTGCCAGCAGTTTGGGTCAGGGGTCCCACGAGCAGTACTTC. This gives the protein CASSLGQGSHEQYF.